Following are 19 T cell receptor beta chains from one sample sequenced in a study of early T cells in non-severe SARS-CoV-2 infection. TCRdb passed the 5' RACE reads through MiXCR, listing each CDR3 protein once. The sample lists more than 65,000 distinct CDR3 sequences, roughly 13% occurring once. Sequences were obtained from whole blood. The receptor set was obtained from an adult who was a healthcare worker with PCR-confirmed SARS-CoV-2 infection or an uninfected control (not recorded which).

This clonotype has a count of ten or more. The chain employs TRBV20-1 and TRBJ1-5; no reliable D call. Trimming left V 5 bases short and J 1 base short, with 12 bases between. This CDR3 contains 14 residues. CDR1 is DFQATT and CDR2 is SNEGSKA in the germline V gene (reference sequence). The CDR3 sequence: CSALPTVSNQPQHF. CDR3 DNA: TGCAGTGCTTTACCGACGGTAAGCAATCAGCCCCAGCATTTT.

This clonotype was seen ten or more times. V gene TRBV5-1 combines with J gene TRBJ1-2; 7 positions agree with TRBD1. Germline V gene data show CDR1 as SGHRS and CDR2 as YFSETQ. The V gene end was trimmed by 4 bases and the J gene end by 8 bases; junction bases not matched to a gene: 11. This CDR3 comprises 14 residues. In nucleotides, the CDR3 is TGCGCCAGCAGCCCTATTCGACAGGGCGGAGGCTACACCTTC. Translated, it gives CASSPIRQGGGYTF.

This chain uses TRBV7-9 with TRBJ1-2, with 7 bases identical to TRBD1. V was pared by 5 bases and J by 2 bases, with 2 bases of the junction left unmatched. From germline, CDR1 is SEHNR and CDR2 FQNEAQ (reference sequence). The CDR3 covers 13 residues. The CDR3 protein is CASSPQGNYGYTF. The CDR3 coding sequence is TGTGCCAGCAGCCCACAGGGGAACTATGGCTACACCTTC.

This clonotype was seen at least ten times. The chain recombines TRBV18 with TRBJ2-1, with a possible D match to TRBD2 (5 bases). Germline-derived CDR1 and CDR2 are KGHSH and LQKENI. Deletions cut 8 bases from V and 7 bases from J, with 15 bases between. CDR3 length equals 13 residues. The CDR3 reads CASLEREGNEQFF. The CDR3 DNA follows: TGTGCCAGCCTTGAGAGGGAAGGGAATGAGCAGTTCTTC.

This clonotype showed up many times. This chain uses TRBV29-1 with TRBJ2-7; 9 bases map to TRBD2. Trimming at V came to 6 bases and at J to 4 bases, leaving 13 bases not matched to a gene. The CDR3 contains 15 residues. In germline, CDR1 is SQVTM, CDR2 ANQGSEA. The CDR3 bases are TGCAGCGTAGATCATCTCATAGCGGGAGTTTACGAGCAGTACTTC. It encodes CSVDHLIAGVYEQYF.

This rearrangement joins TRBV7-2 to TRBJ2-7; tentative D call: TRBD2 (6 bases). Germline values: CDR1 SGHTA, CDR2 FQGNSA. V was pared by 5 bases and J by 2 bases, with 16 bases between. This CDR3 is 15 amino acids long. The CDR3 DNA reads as TGTGCCAGCAGCGCGTTCGGGGGAACTCCCTACGAGCAGTACTTC. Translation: CASSAFGGTPYEQYF.

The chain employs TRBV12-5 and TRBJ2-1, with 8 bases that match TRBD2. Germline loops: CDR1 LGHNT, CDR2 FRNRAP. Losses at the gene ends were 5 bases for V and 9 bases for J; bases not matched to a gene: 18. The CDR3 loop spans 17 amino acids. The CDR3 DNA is TGTGCTAGTGGTCGATCCCTTACGGGAGGGCGCCCCGGTGAGCAGTTCTTC. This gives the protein CASGRSLTGGRPGEQFF.

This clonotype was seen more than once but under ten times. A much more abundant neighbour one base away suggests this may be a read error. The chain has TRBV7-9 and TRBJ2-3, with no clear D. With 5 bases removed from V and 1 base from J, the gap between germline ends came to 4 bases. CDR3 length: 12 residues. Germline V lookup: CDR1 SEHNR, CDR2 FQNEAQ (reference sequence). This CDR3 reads CASSPRTDTQYF. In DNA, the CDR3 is TGTGCCAGCAGCCCCCGCACAGATACGCAGTATTTT.

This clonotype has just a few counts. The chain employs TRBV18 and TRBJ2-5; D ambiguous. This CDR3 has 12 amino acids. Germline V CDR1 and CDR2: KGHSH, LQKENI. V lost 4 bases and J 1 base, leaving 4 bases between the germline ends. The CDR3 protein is CASSQIQETQYF. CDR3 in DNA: TGTGCCAGCTCACAAATCCAAGAGACCCAGTACTTC.

CDR3 region: CASRPQGRGEQYF. In DNA, the CDR3 is TGTGCCAGCAGACCCCAGGGGAGGGGCGAGCAGTACTTC. The chain is built from TRBV12-3 or TRBV12-4 and TRBJ2-7, with TRBD2 as a possible D gene (7 bases). The CDR3 contains 13 residues. The V and J ends lost 6 bases and 6 bases respectively, with 15 bases between them.

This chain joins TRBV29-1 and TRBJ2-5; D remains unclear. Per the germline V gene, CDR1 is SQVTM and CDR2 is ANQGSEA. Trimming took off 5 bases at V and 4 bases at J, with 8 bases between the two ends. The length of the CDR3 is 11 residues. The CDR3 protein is CSVRTIETQYF. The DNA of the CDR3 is TGCAGCGTTCGAACCATAGAGACCCAGTACTTC.

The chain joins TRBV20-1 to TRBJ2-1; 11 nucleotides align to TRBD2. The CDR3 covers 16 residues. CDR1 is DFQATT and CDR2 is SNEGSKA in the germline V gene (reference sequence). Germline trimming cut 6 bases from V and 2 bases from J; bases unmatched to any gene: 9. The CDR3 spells CSAALPTSGAYNEQFF. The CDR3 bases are TGCAGTGCCGCCCTCCCGACTAGCGGGGCCTACAATGAGCAGTTCTTC.

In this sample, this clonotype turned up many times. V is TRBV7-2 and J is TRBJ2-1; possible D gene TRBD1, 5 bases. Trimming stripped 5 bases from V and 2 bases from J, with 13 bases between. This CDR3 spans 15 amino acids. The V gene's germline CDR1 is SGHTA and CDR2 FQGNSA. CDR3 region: CASSKRQYPYNEQFF. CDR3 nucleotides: TGTGCCAGCAGCAAACGACAGTATCCCTACAATGAGCAGTTCTTC. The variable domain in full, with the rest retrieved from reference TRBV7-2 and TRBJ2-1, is GAGVSQSPSNKVTEKGKDVELRCDPISGHTALYWYRQSLGQGLEFLIYFQGNSAPDKSGLPSDRFSAERTGGSVSTLTIQRTQQEDSAVYLCASSKRQYPYNEQFFGPGTRLTVL.

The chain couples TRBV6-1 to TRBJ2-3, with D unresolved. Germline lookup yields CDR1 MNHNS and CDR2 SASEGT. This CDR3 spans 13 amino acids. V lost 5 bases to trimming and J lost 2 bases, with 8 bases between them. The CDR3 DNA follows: TGTGCCAGCAGTTCCCTTCTCACAGATACGCAGTATTTT. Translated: CASSSLLTDTQYF.

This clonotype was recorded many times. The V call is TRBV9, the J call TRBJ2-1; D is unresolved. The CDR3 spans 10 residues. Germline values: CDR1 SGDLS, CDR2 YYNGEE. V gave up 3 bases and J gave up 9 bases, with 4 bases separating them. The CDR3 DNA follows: TGTGCCAGCAGCGGGACTGAGCAGTTCTTC. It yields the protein CASSGTEQFF.

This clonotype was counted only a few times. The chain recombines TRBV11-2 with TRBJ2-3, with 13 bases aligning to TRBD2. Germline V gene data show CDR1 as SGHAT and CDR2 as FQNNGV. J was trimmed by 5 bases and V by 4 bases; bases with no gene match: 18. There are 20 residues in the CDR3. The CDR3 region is CASSSRPTSGRSPFGDTQYF. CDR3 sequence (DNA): TGTGCCAGCAGCTCCCGGCCGACTAGCGGGAGGTCCCCGTTCGGAGATACGCAGTATTTT.

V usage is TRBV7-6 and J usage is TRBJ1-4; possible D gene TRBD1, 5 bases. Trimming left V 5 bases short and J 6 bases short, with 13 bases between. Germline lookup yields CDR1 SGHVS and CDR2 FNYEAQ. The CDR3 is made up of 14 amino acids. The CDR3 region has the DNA TGTGCCAGCAGCCTCTCCGGGGGGGATGAAAAACTGTTTTTT. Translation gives CASSLSGGDEKLFF.

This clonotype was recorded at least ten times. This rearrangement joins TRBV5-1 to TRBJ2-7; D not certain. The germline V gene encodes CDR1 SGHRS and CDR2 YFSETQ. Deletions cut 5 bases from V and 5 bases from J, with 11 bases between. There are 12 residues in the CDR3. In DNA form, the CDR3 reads TGCGCCAGCAGGTCTACACGGCACGAGCAGTACTTC. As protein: CASRSTRHEQYF.

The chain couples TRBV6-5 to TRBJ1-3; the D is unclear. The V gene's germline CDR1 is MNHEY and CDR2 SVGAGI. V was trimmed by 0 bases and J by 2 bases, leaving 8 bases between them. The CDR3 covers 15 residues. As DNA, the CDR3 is TGTGCCAGCAGTTACTCTGGAACAGCTGGAAACACCATATATTTT. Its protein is CASSYSGTAGNTIYF.